The next 29 T cell receptor beta chains were all read from a single sample in a study of spatial heterogeneity in lung cancer. Study results and limitations: Tumors with more nonsynonymous mutations had more expanded intratumoral alpha and beta TCRs.

TCRdb re-analysed the 5' RACE reads in MiXCR, keeping a single row per CDR3 protein. Of 200 or so distinct CDR3 sequences in the sample, roughly 27% were seen once. No antigens are known for them. Sample time point: sample taken at primary tumor resection. The source was lung tumor tissue, collected at surgery. Receptors originate from a male donor with early-stage non-small cell lung cancer.

By share of the sample, this clonotype is hyperexpanded (1% or more). As an off-target read in a library built for alpha chains, this beta chain has a frequency of little significance. The genes are TRBV14 and TRBJ2-2; D not certain. This CDR3 contains 13 residues. The V gene's germline CDR1 is SGHDN and CDR2 FVKESK. Deletions cut 3 bases from V and 3 bases from J, with 5 bases between. CDR3 coding DNA: TGTGCCAGCAGCCAGTATTACACCGGGGAGCTGTTTTTT. Its protein product is CASSQYYTGELFF.

A word on this clonotype: This beta chain lies outside the target of a library built for alpha chains; its clone size means little. J is TRBJ2-3 and V is TRBV27, with TRBD2 matching 7 bases. This CDR3 is 15 amino acids long. CDR1 is MNHEY and CDR2 is SMNVEV in the germline V gene (reference sequence). The V segment lost 6 bases and the J segment 4 bases; nucleotides outside the gene matches: 10. The CDR3 here is CASSPPRETPDTQYF. The DNA of the CDR3 is TGTGCCAGCAGCCCTCCGCGGGAGACGCCAGATACGCAGTATTTT.

This clonotype was seen a few times. Since the library was made to target alpha chains, this beta chain is a stray read and its abundance is not meaningful. This chain connects TRBV5-1 to TRBJ2-3, with 8 nucleotides matching TRBD1. Germline V CDR1 and CDR2: SGHRS, YFSETQ. There are 15 residues in the CDR3. V shed 4 bases and J 0 bases; nucleotides not matched to a gene: 4. CDR3 region: CASSRTGTSTDTQYF. The CDR3 DNA reads TGCGCCAGCAGCCGGACAGGGACTAGCACAGATACGCAGTATTTT.

A note on this clonotype: This beta chain appears as a stray read in a library generated for alpha chains; its size is not informative. This rearrangement joins TRBV30 to TRBJ1-1; 8 positions agree with TRBD1. This CDR3 contains 13 residues. Germline V gene data show CDR1 as GTSNPN and CDR2 as SVGIG (reference sequence). V lost 3 bases, J lost 10 bases, and 10 bases stayed unmatched. The CDR3 DNA is TGTGCCTGGAGGGACAGGGCTAATTTTGGAGCTTTCTTT. It yields the protein CAWRDRANFGAFF.

A note on this clonotype: The library was prepared for alpha chains; this beta chain is a stray read, so its frequency means little. The chain recombines TRBV15 with TRBJ1-5; 8 bases map to TRBD1. CDR1 is LNHNV, CDR2 YYDKDF, per germline (reference sequence). V was pared by 9 bases and J by 6 bases, with 10 bases of the junction left unmatched. This CDR3 is built from 14 residues. CDR3 DNA: TGTGCCACTCGACAGGGGATGGGCAGTCAGCCCCAGCATTTT. Protein: CATRQGMGSQPQHF. Based on the CDR3 plus reference TRBV15 and TRBJ1-5, the full variable domain is DAMVIQNPRYQVTQFGKPVTLSCSQTLNHNVMYWYQQKSSQAPKLLFHYYDKDFNNEADTPDNFQSRRPNTSFCFLDIRSPGLGDTAMYLCATRQGMGSQPQHFGDGTRLSIL.

This clonotype was detected a few times. For a library built for alpha chains, this beta chain is a stray read; little rests on its size. CDR3 in amino acids: CADSDGNTEAFF. Written as DNA, the CDR3 is TGTGCCGACTCGGACGGGAACACTGAAGCTTTCTTT. The chain links TRBV11-2 to TRBJ1-1; D not resolved. Germline lookup yields CDR1 SGHAT and CDR2 FQNNGV. This CDR3 region has 12 residues. Deletions cut 11 bases from V and 1 base from J, with 11 bases between. Supplemented by reference TRBV11-2 and TRBJ1-1, the full variable domain reads EAGVAQSPRYKIIEKRQSVAFWCNPISGHATLYWYQQILGQGPKLLIQFQNNGVVDDSQLPKDRFSAERLKGVDSTLKIQPAKLEDSAVYLCADSDGNTEAFFGQGTRLTVV.

By sample share, this clonotype is hyperexpanded. Since it is a stray read in a library aimed at alpha chains, this beta chain has a size that is not meaningful. This chain links TRBV7-9 with TRBJ2-1, with D tentatively TRBD2 (6 bases). V lost 8 bases and J lost 5, with 13 bases in between. This CDR3 has 13 amino acids. Germline loops: CDR1 SEHNR, CDR2 FQNEAQ (reference sequence). CDR3 sequence: CASYRPSDNEQFF. CDR3 coding DNA: TGTGCCAGCTACAGGCCTAGCGACAATGAGCAGTTCTTC.

The table lists this clonotype with a few counts. This beta chain was picked up by a library intended for alpha chains and is off target, so its count carries little meaning. The rearrangement links TRBV2 to TRBJ1-5; D gene ambiguous. Trimming took off 7 bases at V and 6 bases at J, with 19 bases between the two ends. Per germline, CDR1 SNHLY and CDR2 FYNNEI. CDR3 length equals 15 residues. The CDR3 protein is CASTKDWSRGQPQHF. CDR3 in DNA: TGTGCCAGCACTAAAGACTGGTCCCGGGGTCAGCCCCAGCATTTT.

This clonotype came up a few times. This beta chain is a stray sequence in a library constructed for alpha chains; its clone size is not meaningful. The rearrangement links TRBV6-2 or TRBV6-3 to TRBJ2-7, with a weak D call TRBD2 (6 bases). The CDR3 covers 14 residues. Per germline, CDR1 MNHEY and CDR2 SVGEGT. The V and J ends lost 2 bases and 1 base respectively, with 9 bases between them. The CDR3 region has the DNA TGTGCCAGCAGTTACCATGGAGGGTCCTACGAGCAGTACTTC. Amino acids: CASSYHGGSYEQYF.

Comment on this clonotype: In a library made to pick up alpha chains, this beta chain is a stray read with a size that means little. The gene calls are TRBV27 and TRBJ2-1; D possibly matches TRBD1 or TRBD2 (5 bases each). Per germline, CDR1 MNHEY and CDR2 SMNVEV (reference sequence). This CDR3 has 13 residues. Trimming pared 0 bases from V and 9 bases from J, leaving 9 bases between. CDR3 bases: TGTGCCAGCAGTTTATCCGGGGCTGGTGAGCAGTTCTTC. This codes for CASSLSGAGEQFF.

This clonotype is termed hyperexpanded. This beta chain appears as a stray read in a library generated for alpha chains; its size is not informative. V is TRBV7-8 and J is TRBJ2-3; 7 positions match TRBD1. The germline gives CDR1 SGHVS, CDR2 FQNEAQ. The length of the CDR3 is 15 residues. Germline trimming cut 5 bases from V and 1 base from J; bases unmatched to any gene: 6. The DNA of the CDR3 is TGTGCCAGCAGCACTACAGGGGCCCGCACAGATACGCAGTATTTT. Translating gives CASSTTGARTDTQYF. The full variable domain, its missing parts supplied by reference TRBV7-8 and TRBJ2-3, is GAGVSQSPRYKVAKRGQDVALRCDPISGHVSLFWYQQALGQGPEFLTYFQNEAQLDKSGLPSDRFFAERPEGSVSTLKIQRTQQEDSAVYLCASSTTGARTDTQYFGPGTRLTVL.

In regard to this clonotype: This beta chain appears as a stray read in a library generated for alpha chains; its size is not informative. This rearrangement joins TRBV29-1 to TRBJ2-3, with unresolved D. The CDR3 sequence is 10 residues long. Germline-derived CDR1 and CDR2 are SQVTM and ANQGSEA. Trimming removed 2 bases from V and 3 bases from J, with 0 bases in between. The CDR3 is CSVETDTQYF. The CDR3 region has the DNA TGCAGCGTTGAAACAGATACGCAGTATTTT.

This clonotype has a handful of counts. This beta chain is off target for a library built for alpha chains, so its abundance means little. This chain connects TRBV7-2 to TRBJ2-1, with a tentative D call TRBD2 (6 bases). CDR1 is SGHTA and CDR2 is FQGNSA in the germline V gene. Trimming shortened V by 0 bases and J by 8 bases, and 14 bases separated the two germline ends. This CDR3 has 15 amino acids. CDR3 nucleotide sequence: TGTGCCAGCAGCTTAGCGAGGCGGGGTAGGGATGAGCAGTTCTTC. Residues: CASSLARRGRDEQFF.

Comments on this clonotype: This beta chain is off target for a library built for alpha chains, so its abundance means little. This chain links TRBV9 with TRBJ2-5; no definite D call. V lost 0 bases, J lost 2 bases, and 11 bases lay in between. Germline V gene data show CDR1 as SGDLS and CDR2 as YYNGEE. The length of the CDR3 is 15 residues. CDR3 sequence: CASSVAGRQQETQYF. The CDR3 nucleotides read TGTGCCAGCAGCGTAGCGGGTCGGCAGCAAGAGACCCAGTACTTC.

By proportion, this clonotype is large (0.1 to 1%). Because the library targeted alpha chains, this beta chain is an off-target read whose size means little. The CDR3 region has the DNA TGTGCCAGCACTATACTAAGTAGCTCCTACAATGAGCAGTTCTTC. Translation gives CASTILSSSYNEQFF. The chain couples TRBV28 to TRBJ2-1; no reliable D call. The germline V and J ends were trimmed by 7 bases and 0 bases, with 13 bases remaining between them. The CDR3 loop spans 15 amino acids. Per germline, CDR1 MDHEN and CDR2 SYDVKM.

This clonotype was detected only a few times. This beta chain was picked up by a library intended for alpha chains and is off target, so its count carries little meaning. The CDR3 DNA sequence: TGTGCCACCAGTGATCGTTGGACAGGGGGTAATGAGCAGTTCTTC. As protein: CATSDRWTGGNEQFF. The chain links TRBV24-1 to TRBJ2-1; 10 bases are a match to TRBD1. Unmatched junction bases numbered 5, after V lost 3 bases and J lost 7 bases. From germline, CDR1 is KGHDR and CDR2 SFDVKD. This CDR3 is 15 amino acids long.

This clonotype was observed a few times. Because the library targeted alpha chains, this beta chain is an off-target read whose size means little. The chain carries TRBV14 and TRBJ2-7, with TRBD2 matching over 9 bases. This CDR3 has 13 residues. V was clipped by 6 bases and J by 6 bases; unmatched bases: 6. Per germline, CDR1 SGHDN and CDR2 FVKESK. CDR3 in amino acids: CASRAGTSPEQYF. The CDR3, as DNA: TGTGCCAGCAGAGCCGGGACTAGCCCCGAGCAGTACTTC.

On this clonotype: Little can be read into the size of this beta chain, an off-target read in a library designed for alpha chains. The genes are TRBV5-1 and TRBJ2-3; D is unclear. V dropped 2 bases and J dropped 3 bases, with 16 bases sitting between them. The CDR3 is 16 residues long. Germline V lookup: CDR1 SGHRS, CDR2 YFSETQ. This CDR3 is CASSFHLQEMTDTQYF. CDR3 in DNA: TGCGCCAGCAGCTTCCACCTTCAGGAGATGACAGATACGCAGTATTTT.

This clonotype counts as hyperexpanded. This beta chain came through as a stray read in a library set up for alpha chains, and its size says little. V is TRBV27 and J is TRBJ2-3; 12 bases align to TRBD2. Germline V gives CDR1 MNHEY, CDR2 SMNVEV (reference sequence). Trimming at V came to 3 bases and at J to 2 bases, leaving 9 bases not matched to a gene. The CDR3 consists of 18 residues. CDR3 in DNA: TGTGCCAGCAGTTTGGGGGCTAGCGGGAGGGTACTCACAGATACGCAGTATTTT. This codes for CASSLGASGRVLTDTQYF.

A note on this clonotype: One junction end disagrees with the germline gene, perhaps due to a read error. A library prepared for alpha chains yielded this beta chain as an off-target read; its size is of little meaning. The V gene is TRBV7-7, the J gene TRBJ2-7; 10 bases agree with TRBD1. CDR3 length equals 14 residues. CDR1 SSHAT and CDR2 FNYEAQ come from the germline V gene (reference sequence). The DNA of the CDR3 is TGTGCTAGCAGCTTAGGACAGGGGGCCTACGAGCAGTACTTC. This sequence encodes CASSLGQGAYEQYF.

Remarks on this clonotype: Being off target in a library aimed at alpha chains, this beta chain has a size of little meaning. The chain combines TRBV2 with TRBJ2-7; D may correspond to TRBD1 or TRBD2 (5 bases each). CDR1 and CDR2 (germline): SNHLY, FYNNEI. The V gene lost 7 bases and the J gene lost 7 bases, with 14 bases spanning the gap. The CDR3 contains 12 residues. The CDR3 reads CASTRDPLEQYF. The CDR3 DNA sequence: TGTGCCAGCACCCGGGACCCCCTGGAGCAGTACTTC.

Turning to this clonotype: This beta chain is a stray sequence in a library constructed for alpha chains; its clone size is not meaningful. The chain joins TRBV29-1 to TRBJ2-2; 8 nucleotides agree with TRBD1. There are 15 residues in the CDR3. Germline V gives CDR1 SQVTM, CDR2 ANQGSEA. V gave up 3 bases and J gave up 4 bases; unmatched junction bases: 7. CDR3: CSVEPGQGGTGELFF. The CDR3 DNA follows: TGCAGCGTTGAGCCCGGACAGGGAGGCACCGGGGAGCTGTTTTTT.

This clonotype is large (0.1 to 1%) within its sample. A library made for alpha chains picked up this beta chain off target, so its size means little. This chain joins TRBV28 and TRBJ1-2, with 9 positions matching TRBD1. J lost 1 base, V lost 5 bases, and 8 bases had no gene match. Germline V gives CDR1 MDHEN, CDR2 SYDVKM. CDR3 length: 16 residues. In DNA, the CDR3 is TGTGCCAGCAGTCCGGCCGACAGGGGGAGTAACTATGGCTACACCTTC. Amino acids: CASSPADRGSNYGYTF.

Turning to this clonotype: Within a library made for alpha chains, this beta chain is off target, and its count is uninformative. The V and J genes are TRBV6-5 and TRBJ1-1; TRBD1 agrees at 7 bases. V lost 2 bases, J lost 5 bases, and 8 bases stayed unmatched. This CDR3 is built from 15 residues. From germline, CDR1 is MNHEY and CDR2 SVGAGI. The CDR3 is CASSYERGRGTEAFF. In DNA, the CDR3 is TGTGCCAGCAGTTACGAAAGGGGGCGCGGTACTGAAGCTTTCTTT.

Turning to this clonotype: This beta chain appears as a stray read in a library generated for alpha chains; its size is not informative. The CDR3 DNA follows: TGCAGCGTTGAAACGGGACAGGGGCAAGAGACCCAGTACTTC. Its protein product is CSVETGQGQETQYF. The chain combines TRBV29-1 with TRBJ2-5, with 10 bases that match TRBD1. The CDR3 runs to 14 residues. V was pared by 2 bases and J by 2 bases, with 2 bases of the junction left unmatched. CDR1 is SQVTM, CDR2 ANQGSEA, per germline.

Remarks on this clonotype: This beta chain represents an off-target read in a library built for alpha chains; its size is of limited meaning. V gene TRBV5-1 combines with J gene TRBJ2-7; 7 positions match TRBD1. J gave up 5 bases and V 3 bases, and 5 bases lay outside the gene matches. This CDR3 is 13 amino acids long. Germline CDR1 SGHRS, CDR2 YFSETQ. CDR3 amino acids: CASSSDRPDEQYF. CDR3 coding DNA: TGCGCCAGCAGCTCGGACAGGCCCGACGAGCAGTACTTC.

About this clonotype: This beta chain is a stray read from a library made for alpha chains; its abundance is not meaningful. The genes are TRBV29-1 and TRBJ2-7; the match to TRBD2 covers 7 bases. The CDR3 contains 13 residues. The V gene's germline CDR1 is SQVTM and CDR2 ANQGSEA. Losses at the gene ends were 3 bases for V and 2 bases for J; bases not matched to a gene: 4. CDR3 bases: TGCAGCGTTGAGGGAGGGACTACCTACGAGCAGTACTTC. This gives the protein CSVEGGTTYEQYF.

A note on this clonotype: The library was prepared for alpha chains; this beta chain is a stray read, so its frequency means little. The chain uses TRBV7-9 and TRBJ2-7, with TRBD1 matching 7 bases. The length of the CDR3 is 14 residues. Germline V lookup: CDR1 SEHNR, CDR2 FQNEAQ (reference sequence). V trimming: 5 bases; J trimming: 8 bases; junction bases outside the gene matches: 12. CDR3 in DNA: TGTGCCAGCAGCGTAGGGACAGCAGCTGGGAAGCAGTACTTC. Residues: CASSVGTAAGKQYF.

This clonotype was seen just once. Because this beta chain is a stray read in a library intended to capture alpha chains, its abundance should not be given much weight. The rearrangement uses TRBV5-1 and TRBJ2-7, with 10 positions matching TRBD2. Trimming removed 2 bases from V and 3 bases from J; junction bases left unmatched: 11. Germline values: CDR1 SGHRS, CDR2 YFSETQ. The CDR3 totals 17 residues. The CDR3 region is CASSFASGSRYFYEQYF. In DNA, the CDR3 is TGCGCCAGCAGCTTTGCTAGCGGGAGCCGCTATTTCTACGAGCAGTACTTC.